This TCR beta chain was captured by sequencing in a study of control samples from healthy donors and cancer patients. Only in-frame clones appear in the TCRdb table, and some are missing; sequencing was by immunoSEQ multiplex PCR. This sample has about 160,000 clones, with about 95% found just once. The CDR3 runs 13 residues. Germline V gene sequence: CDR1 SGHAT, CDR2 FQNNGV. With 5 bases removed from V and 2 bases from J, the gap between germline ends came to 9 bases. This clonotype originated in a man aged 55 to 69 with colorectal cancer. The rearrangement uses TRBV11-2 and TRBJ2-5; D is unclear. The sequenced material came from PBMCs. Here the CDR3 DNA reads TGTGCCAGCAGCCTTTATGGTCAAGAGACCCAGTACTTC. Translated, it gives CASSLYGQETQYF.